This is a list of T cell receptor beta chains from one sample in a study of siplizumab effects on memory and regulatory T cells. Profiled with immunoSEQ multiplex PCR; TCRdb holds only in-frame clones, not every one. The table lists about 82,000 clones, approximately 86% of them singletons, with 1.5% in the top ten. The sample consisted of Tregs sorted from blood. All receptors come from a human donor in good health. CDR3s include the opening cysteine and the closing phenylalanine or tryptophan. The D gene is left open where the match is weak. Some rows mark clone size as missing; the rest say once, few, many or name a class of expanded clone.

j_call,d_call,clone_size,v_call,cdr3_aa,cdr3_nt
TRBJ1-6,-,-,TRBV1,CTSSPCTGANSPLHF,TGCACCAGCAGCCCTTGTACAGGAGCTAATTCACCCCTCCACTTT
TRBJ1-5,-,-,TRBV6-5,CASSEGHWTNQPQHF,TGTGCCAGCAGCGAGGGACACTGGACGAATCAGCCCCAGCATTTT
TRBJ2-3,TRBD2,-,TRBV6-5,CASSYSTSIPDTQYF,TGTGCCAGCAGTTACTCGACTAGCATCCCAGATACGCAGTATTTT
TRBJ1-1,-,once,TRBV6-5,CASSYSSVAGTEAFF,TGTGCCAGCAGTTACTCATCAGTCGCGGGAACTGAAGCTTTCTTT
TRBJ1-6,-,-,TRBV19,CASSIPNSPLHF,TGTGCCAGTAGTATACCTAATTCACCCCTCCACTTT
TRBJ1-6,-,-,TRBV5-6,CASSFLTDVGRPLHF,TGTGCCAGCAGCTTTCTGACAGATGTCGGGAGACCCCTCCACTTT
TRBJ1-2,-,-,TRBV28,CASSWVSTGTGYTF,TGTGCCAGCAGTTGGGTCTCAACAGGGACCGGCTACACCTTC
TRBJ2-7,TRBD2,many,TRBV20-1,CSARSGGVEYF,TGCAGTGCTAGGTCCGGGGGGGTGGAGTACTTC
TRBJ1-1,-,-,TRBV7-2,CASSLLSGGTTEAFF,TGTGCCAGCAGCTTATTATCTGGGGGGACCACTGAAGCTTTCTTT
TRBJ2-2,TRBD2,-,TRBV5-5,CASKPSGGFTGELFF,TGTGCCAGCAAGCCCAGCGGGGGATTCACCGGGGAGCTGTTTTTT
TRBJ1-5,TRBD1,-,TRBV28,CASSRQGSSNQPQHF,TGTGCCAGCAGTCGACAGGGATCCAGCAATCAGCCCCAGCATTTT
TRBJ2-6,-,-,TRBV19,CASSMTGSGANVLTF,TGTGCCAGTAGTATGACGGGCTCTGGGGCCAACGTCCTGACTTTC
TRBJ1-5,-,-,TRBV12-5,CASGAQGAGEQPQHF,TGTGCTAGTGGTGCCCAGGGTGCGGGAGAACAGCCCCAGCATTTT
TRBJ1-5,-,-,TRBV5-4,CASSLEPSSGPQHF,TGTGCCAGCAGCTTGGAACCCTCGTCGGGGCCCCAGCATTTT
TRBJ1-1,-,-,TRBV15,CATSHRYAEAFF,TGTGCCACCAGCCACAGGTACGCTGAAGCTTTCTTT
TRBJ2-1,-,-,TRBV7-3,CASSLSRDLSYNEQFF,TGTGCCAGCAGCTTAAGTCGGGATCTATCCTACAATGAGCAGTTCTTC
TRBJ1-2,-,-,TRBV6-1,CASTYTPPNYGYTF,TGTGCCAGCACATACACGCCACCCAACTATGGCTACACCTTC
TRBJ2-2,-,-,TRBV2,CASRRGQTGELFF,TGTGCCAGCAGGAGAGGACAGACCGGGGAGCTGTTTTTT
TRBJ1-1,-,-,TRBV28,CASSSGGRDDTEAFF,TGTGCCAGCAGTTCCGGGGGCAGGGACGACACTGAAGCTTTCTTT
TRBJ2-7,-,-,TRBV6-6,CASTHSRTDSYEQYF,TGTGCCAGCACTCATAGTAGGACAGACTCCTACGAGCAGTACTTC
TRBJ2-5,-,-,TRBV2,CASAADSGGETQYF,TGTGCCTCGGCAGCGGACTCGGGCGGAGAGACCCAGTACTTC
TRBJ1-1,TRBD1,-,TRBV19,CASSIDRRGRGTEAFF,TGTGCCAGTAGTATAGATCGCAGGGGGCGAGGCACTGAAGCTTTCTTT
TRBJ2-7,TRBD2,-,TRBV29-1,CSVSGTRLYEQYF,TGCAGCGTCTCCGGGACTAGACTTTACGAGCAGTACTTC
TRBJ2-3,-,-,TRBV5-4,CASSLGSFTDTQYF,TGTGCCAGCAGCTTAGGGTCATTCACAGATACGCAGTATTTT